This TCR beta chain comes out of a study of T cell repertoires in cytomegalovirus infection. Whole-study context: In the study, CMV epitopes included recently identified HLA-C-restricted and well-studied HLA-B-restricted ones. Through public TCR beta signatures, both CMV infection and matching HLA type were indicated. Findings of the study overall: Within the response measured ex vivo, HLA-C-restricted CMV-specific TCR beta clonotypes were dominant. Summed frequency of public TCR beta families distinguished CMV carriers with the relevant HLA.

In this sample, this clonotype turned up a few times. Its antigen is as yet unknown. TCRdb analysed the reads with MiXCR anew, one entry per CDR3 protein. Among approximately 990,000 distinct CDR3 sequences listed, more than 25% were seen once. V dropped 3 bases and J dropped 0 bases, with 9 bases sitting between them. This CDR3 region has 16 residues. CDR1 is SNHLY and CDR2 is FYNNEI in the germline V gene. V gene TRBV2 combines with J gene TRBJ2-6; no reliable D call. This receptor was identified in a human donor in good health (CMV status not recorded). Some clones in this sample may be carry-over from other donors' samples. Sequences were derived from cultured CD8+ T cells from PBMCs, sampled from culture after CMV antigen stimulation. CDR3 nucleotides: TGTGCCAGCAGTGATCACCGCCTCTCTGGGGCCAACGTCCTGACTTTC. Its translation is CASSDHRLSGANVLTF.